This entry lists 18 T cell receptor beta chains sequenced from one sample in a study of blood T cell repertoires in COVID-19. Only in-frame clones appear in the TCRdb table, and some are missing; sequencing was by immunoSEQ multiplex PCR. The table shows approximately 140,000 clones, with about 87% occurring only once. Sequencing was carried out using peripheral blood. All receptors come from a human donor with COVID-19, enrolled during active disease. The donor label of this sample is uncertain.

The genes are TRBV6-5 and TRBJ1-2; 7 bases align to TRBD1. This CDR3 region has 14 residues. V trimming: 7 bases; J trimming: 4 bases; junction bases outside the gene matches: 9. Looked up from germline, CDR1 is MNHEY and CDR2 is SVGAGI. The CDR3 DNA follows: TGTGCCAGCACCGAACTAGGGGACAGCTATGGCTACACCTTC. Protein sequence: CASTELGDSYGYTF.

The V call is TRBV5-6, the J call TRBJ1-3, with a tentative D call TRBD1 (5 bases). The germline V and J ends were trimmed by 4 bases and 7 bases, with 9 bases remaining between them. Germline V gene lookup returns CDR1 SGHDT and CDR2 YYEEEE. The CDR3 runs 12 residues. The CDR3 loop reads CASSQQGNTIYF. The CDR3 bases are TGTGCCAGCAGCCAGCAGGGTAACACCATATATTTT.

The chain employs TRBV27 and TRBJ2-7, with TRBD1 matching 9 bases. Germline values: CDR1 MNHEY, CDR2 SMNVEV (reference sequence). The CDR3 is made up of 15 amino acids. J was trimmed by 6 bases and V by 4 bases; bases with no gene match: 10. The CDR3 bases are TGTGCCAGCAGTTATAGACAGGGGGGACCCTCCGAGCAGTACTTC. Amino acids: CASSYRQGGPSEQYF.

As DNA, the CDR3 is TGTGCCAGCGGTGGTGGCGGGAGCTACGAGCAGTACTTC. Encoded protein: CASGGGGSYEQYF. The chain couples TRBV12-3 or TRBV12-4 to TRBJ2-7, with TRBD2 matching 7 bases. The trim removed 8 bases at V and 3 bases at J, leaving 7 bases unmatched. The CDR3 is 13 residues long.

The genes are TRBV9 and TRBJ2-1; TRBD1 might be the D (6 bases). Germline V gene data show CDR1 as SGDLS and CDR2 as YYNGEE. The CDR3 runs 15 residues. Trimming shortened V by 0 bases and J by 6 bases, and 13 bases separated the two germline ends. The DNA for the CDR3 is TGTGCCAGCAGCGTAGGGCAGGGGATGTCCAATGAGCAGTTCTTC. It is translated as CASSVGQGMSNEQFF.

The chain combines TRBV2 with TRBJ2-1; D perhaps matches TRBD2 (6 bases). The germline V gene encodes CDR1 SNHLY and CDR2 FYNNEI. The length of the CDR3 is 15 residues. V was cut by 4 bases and J by 4 bases, with 14 bases left in between. The CDR3 region has the DNA TGTGCCAGCAGTGTATACAGCGGGTCTTACAATGAGCAGTTCTTC. Translating it yields CASSVYSGSYNEQFF.

This chain uses TRBV10-3 with TRBJ2-7, with a weak D call TRBD1 (5 bases). The CDR3 contains 16 residues. Trimming shortened V by 2 bases and J by 1 base, and 15 bases separated the two germline ends. Germline V gives CDR1 ENHRY, CDR2 SYGVKD. CDR3 amino acids: CAISEKGSSGSYEQYF. CDR3 bases: TGTGCCATCAGTGAGAAGGGGTCGTCGGGTTCCTACGAGCAGTACTTC.

Worth noting for this clone: This sample also contains other DNA sequences that code for the same CDR3. The genes are TRBV2 and TRBJ2-1, with a possible D match to TRBD1 (5 bases). The germline V gene encodes CDR1 SNHLY and CDR2 FYNNEI. CDR3 length: 13 residues. V gave up 3 bases and J gave up 5 bases, with 8 bases separating them. CDR3 nucleotide sequence: TGTGCCAGCAGTGAGGGGCTGAACAATGAGCAGTTCTTC. Encoded protein: CASSEGLNNEQFF.

The V call is TRBV29-1, the J call TRBJ1-2; no reliable D call. The CDR3 runs to 12 residues. Germline values: CDR1 SQVTM, CDR2 ANQGSEA. Trimming left V 5 bases short and J 3 bases short, with 10 bases between. The CDR3: CSVPTRYYGYTF. The CDR3 DNA reads as TGCAGCGTTCCGACGAGGTACTATGGCTACACCTTC. Using reference TRBV29-1 and TRBJ1-2 for the parts outside the CDR3, the full variable domain is SAVISQKPSRDICQRGTSLTIQCQVDSQVTMMFWYRQQPGQSLTLIATANQGSEATYESGFVIDKFPISRPNLTFSTLTVSNMSPEDSSIYLCSVPTRYYGYTFGSGTRLTVV.

The V gene is TRBV19, the J gene TRBJ1-2; D might be TRBD1 (5 bases). CDR3 length: 13 residues. CDR1 and CDR2 (germline): LNHDA, SQIVND (reference sequence). V was clipped by 7 bases and J by 1 base, with 10 bases between them. The CDR3 here is CASKSRGNYGYTF. CDR3 bases: TGTGCCAGTAAGAGTAGGGGTAACTATGGCTACACCTTC.

The chain combines TRBV3-1 (or the pseudogene TRBV3-2) with TRBJ1-2; the D is unclear. The V and J ends lost 0 bases and 8 bases respectively, with 13 bases between them. Germline V gene lookup returns CDR1 LGHDT and CDR2 YNNKEL (reference sequence). The CDR3 is 14 residues long. CDR3 sequence: CASSQDQRATGYTF. The CDR3 DNA is TGTGCCAGCAGCCAAGATCAGAGGGCGACGGGCTACACCTTC.

This clone is a singleton in its sample. The genes are TRBV5-1 and TRBJ1-6; TRBD1 might be the D (6 bases). This CDR3 comprises 15 residues. V gave up 2 bases and J gave up 4 bases, with 10 bases separating them. CDR1 and CDR2 from the germline V gene are SGHRS and YFSETQ. The CDR3 loop is CASSLGGDYNSPLHF. DNA for the CDR3: TGCGCCAGCAGCTTAGGGGGAGATTATAATTCACCCCTCCACTTT.

The chain uses TRBV28 and TRBJ1-6; 10 nucleotides agree with TRBD1. The CDR3 runs 14 residues. The trim removed 6 bases at V and 10 bases at J, leaving 6 bases unmatched. The germline gives CDR1 MDHEN, CDR2 SYDVKM. CDR3 amino acids: CASSWDRGGSPLHF. The CDR3 DNA follows: TGTGCCAGCAGCTGGGACAGGGGTGGGTCACCCCTCCACTTT.

The chain combines TRBV5-5 with TRBJ2-7, with TRBD1 as a possible D gene (5 bases). Trimming shortened V by 2 bases and J by 5 bases, and 14 bases separated the two germline ends. Germline lookup yields CDR1 SGHKS and CDR2 YYEKEE (reference sequence). The CDR3 consists of 14 residues. In DNA form, the CDR3 reads TGTGCCAGCAGCTTCTCCAGGGTAGAAAACGAGCAGTACTTC. Protein sequence: CASSFSRVENEQYF.

CDR3 nucleotides: TGCGCCAGCAGCACAGCAACAGGGCCCACTGAAGCTTTCTTT. It encodes CASSTATGPTEAFF. The V and J genes are TRBV5-1 and TRBJ1-1; possible D gene TRBD1, 6 bases. Germline CDR1 reads SGHRS; CDR2 reads YFSETQ. Deletions cut 4 bases from V and 4 bases from J, with 14 bases between. This CDR3 has 14 residues.

The CDR3 reads CASSLSGYHPFF. The CDR3 DNA reads TGTGCCAGCAGTTTATCCGGGTACCATCCGTTTTTT. This chain links TRBV28 with TRBJ1-4; no reliable D call. Trimming stripped 1 base from V and 16 bases from J, with 13 bases between. CDR3 length: 12 amino acids. Germline CDR1 and CDR2: MDHEN and SYDVKM.

This chain connects TRBV7-9 to TRBJ1-3, with D unclear. Trimming took off 6 bases at V and 4 bases at J, with 10 bases between the two ends. The CDR3 consists of 13 residues. The germline V gene encodes CDR1 SEHNR and CDR2 FQNEAQ (reference sequence). The DNA of the CDR3 is TGTGCCAGCAGTTATGATGAGGGAAACACCATATATTTT. Its translation is CASSYDEGNTIYF.

The chain links TRBV5-4 to TRBJ1-3, with D possibly being TRBD1 (6 bases). Trimming removed 1 base from V and 0 bases from J, with 8 bases in between. This CDR3 is 15 amino acids long. The germline V gene has CDR1 SGHNT and CDR2 YYREEE (reference sequence). The CDR3 here is CASSLQGFSGNTIYF. Written as DNA, the CDR3 is TGTGCCAGCAGCTTGCAGGGGTTCTCTGGAAACACCATATATTTT.